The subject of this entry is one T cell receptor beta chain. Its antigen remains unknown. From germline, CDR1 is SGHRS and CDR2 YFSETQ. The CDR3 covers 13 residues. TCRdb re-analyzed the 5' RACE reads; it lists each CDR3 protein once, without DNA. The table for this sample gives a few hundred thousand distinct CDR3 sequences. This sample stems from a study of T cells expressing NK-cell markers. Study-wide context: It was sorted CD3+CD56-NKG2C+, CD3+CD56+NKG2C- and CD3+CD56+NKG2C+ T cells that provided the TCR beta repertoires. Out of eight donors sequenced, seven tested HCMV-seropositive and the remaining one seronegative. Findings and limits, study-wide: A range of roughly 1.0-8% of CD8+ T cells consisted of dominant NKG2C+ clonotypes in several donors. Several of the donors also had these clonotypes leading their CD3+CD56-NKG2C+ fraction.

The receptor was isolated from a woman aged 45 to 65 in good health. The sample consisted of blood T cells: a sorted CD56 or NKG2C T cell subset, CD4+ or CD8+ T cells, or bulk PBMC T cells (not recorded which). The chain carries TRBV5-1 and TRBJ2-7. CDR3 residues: CASRVVGSYEQYF. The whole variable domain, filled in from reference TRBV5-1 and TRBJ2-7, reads KAGVTQTPRYLIKTRGQQVTLSCSPISGHRSVSWYQQTPGQGLQFLFEYFSETQRNKGNFPGRFSGRQFSNSRSEMNVSTLELGDSALYLCASRVVGSYEQYFGPGTRLTVT.